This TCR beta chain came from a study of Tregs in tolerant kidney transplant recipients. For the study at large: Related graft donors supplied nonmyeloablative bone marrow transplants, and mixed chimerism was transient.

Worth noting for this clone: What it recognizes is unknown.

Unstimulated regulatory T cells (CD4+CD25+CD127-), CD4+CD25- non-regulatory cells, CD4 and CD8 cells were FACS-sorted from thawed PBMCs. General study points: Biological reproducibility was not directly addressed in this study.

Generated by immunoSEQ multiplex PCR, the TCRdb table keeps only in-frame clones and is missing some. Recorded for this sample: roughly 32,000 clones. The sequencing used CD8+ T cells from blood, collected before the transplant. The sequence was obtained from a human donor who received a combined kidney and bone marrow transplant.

Here the CDR3 reads CASSLSNRNTGELFF. The part of the CDR3 DNA that was read is TGTGCCAGCAGCTTGTCTAATAGGAACACCGGGGAG. This chain links TRBV7-8 with TRBJ2-2; the D is unclear. The read gets to within 3 residues of the CDR3 end, and the germline J gene fills in the rest. The CDR3 has 15 residues. V lost 3 bases and J 1 base, leaving 9 bases between the germline ends. The germline gives CDR1 SGHVS, CDR2 FQNEAQ.